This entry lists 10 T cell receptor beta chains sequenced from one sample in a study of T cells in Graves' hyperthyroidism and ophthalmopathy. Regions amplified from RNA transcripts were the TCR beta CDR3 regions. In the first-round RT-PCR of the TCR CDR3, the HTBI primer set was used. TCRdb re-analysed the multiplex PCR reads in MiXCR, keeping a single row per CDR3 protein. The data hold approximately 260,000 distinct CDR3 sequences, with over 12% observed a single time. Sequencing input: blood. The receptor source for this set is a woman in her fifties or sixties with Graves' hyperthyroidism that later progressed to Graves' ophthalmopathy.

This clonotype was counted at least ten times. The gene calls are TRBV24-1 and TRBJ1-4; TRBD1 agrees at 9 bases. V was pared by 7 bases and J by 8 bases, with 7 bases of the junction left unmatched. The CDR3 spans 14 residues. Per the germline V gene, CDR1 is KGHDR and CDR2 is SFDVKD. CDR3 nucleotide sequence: TGTGCCACCAGCCGGACAGGGGAAGGGGAAAAACTGTTTTTT. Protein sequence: CATSRTGEGEKLFF.

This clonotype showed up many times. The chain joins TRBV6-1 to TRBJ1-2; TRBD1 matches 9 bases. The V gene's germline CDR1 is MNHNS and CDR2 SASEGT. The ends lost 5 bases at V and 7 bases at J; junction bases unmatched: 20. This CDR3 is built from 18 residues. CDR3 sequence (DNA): TGTGCCAGCAGTACTGGACAGGGGAGGTTCAGTCCCGTCTCTGGCTACACCTTC. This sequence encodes CASSTGQGRFSPVSGYTF.

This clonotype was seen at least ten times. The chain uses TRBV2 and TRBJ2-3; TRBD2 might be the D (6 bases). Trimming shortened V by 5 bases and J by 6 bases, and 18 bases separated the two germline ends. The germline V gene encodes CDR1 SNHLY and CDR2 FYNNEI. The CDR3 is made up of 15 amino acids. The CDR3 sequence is CASSYRKTGGDTQYF. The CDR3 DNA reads TGTGCCAGCAGTTACCGGAAGACCGGAGGGGATACGCAGTATTTT. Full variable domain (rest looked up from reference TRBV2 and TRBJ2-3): EPEVTQTPSHQVTQMGQEVILRCVPISNHLYFYWYRQILGQKVEFLVSFYNNEISEKSEIFDDQFSVERPDGSNFTLKIRSTKLEDSAMYFCASSYRKTGGDTQYFGPGTRLTVL.

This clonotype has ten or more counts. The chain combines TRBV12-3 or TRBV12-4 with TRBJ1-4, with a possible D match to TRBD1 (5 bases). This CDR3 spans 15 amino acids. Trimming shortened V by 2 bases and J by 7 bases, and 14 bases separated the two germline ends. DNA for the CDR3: TGTGCCAGCAGTTTAAGTCGGCTTGGGGGTGAAAAACTGTTTTTT. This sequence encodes CASSLSRLGGEKLFF.

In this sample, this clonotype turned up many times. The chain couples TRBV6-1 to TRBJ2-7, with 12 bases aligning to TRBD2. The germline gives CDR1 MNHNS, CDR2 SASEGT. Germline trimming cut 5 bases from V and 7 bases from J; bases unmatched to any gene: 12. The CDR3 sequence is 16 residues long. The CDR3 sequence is CASSSLAGGGLGEQYF. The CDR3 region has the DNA TGTGCCAGCAGTTCTCTAGCGGGAGGGGGCTTAGGAGAGCAGTACTTC.

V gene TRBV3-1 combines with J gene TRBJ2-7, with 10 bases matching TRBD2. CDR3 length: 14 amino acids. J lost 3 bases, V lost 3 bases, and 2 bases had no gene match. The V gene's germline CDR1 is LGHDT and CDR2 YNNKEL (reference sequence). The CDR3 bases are TGTGCCAGCAGCCATCGGACTAGCGGCTACGAGCAGTACTTC. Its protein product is CASSHRTSGYEQYF.

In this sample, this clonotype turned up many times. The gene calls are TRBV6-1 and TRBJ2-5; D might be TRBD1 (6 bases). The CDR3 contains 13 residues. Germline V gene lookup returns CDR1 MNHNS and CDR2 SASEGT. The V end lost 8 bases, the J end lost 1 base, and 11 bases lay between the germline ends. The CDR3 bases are TGTGCCAGCGGGTGGACAGTCCAAGAGACCCAGTACTTC. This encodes CASGWTVQETQYF.

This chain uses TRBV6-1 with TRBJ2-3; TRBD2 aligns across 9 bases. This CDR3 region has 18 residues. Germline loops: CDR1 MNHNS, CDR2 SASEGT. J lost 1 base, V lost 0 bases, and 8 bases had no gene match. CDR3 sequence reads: CASSEAQGGGGGTDTQYF. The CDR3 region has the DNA TGTGCCAGCAGTGAAGCGCAGGGCGGCGGGGGGGGCACAGATACGCAGTATTTT.

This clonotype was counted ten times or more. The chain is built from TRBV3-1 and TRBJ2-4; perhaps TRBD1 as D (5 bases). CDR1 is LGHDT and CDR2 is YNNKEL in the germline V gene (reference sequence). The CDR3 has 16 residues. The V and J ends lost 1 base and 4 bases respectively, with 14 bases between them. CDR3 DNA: TGTGCCAGCAGCCAAGGGCTGGTGACAGTGAAAAACATTCAGTACTTC. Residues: CASSQGLVTVKNIQYF.

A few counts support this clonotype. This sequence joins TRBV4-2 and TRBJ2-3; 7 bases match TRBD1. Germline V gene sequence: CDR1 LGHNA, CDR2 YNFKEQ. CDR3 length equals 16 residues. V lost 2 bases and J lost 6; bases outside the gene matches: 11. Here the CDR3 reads CASSQRDRGEFDTQYF. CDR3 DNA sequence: TGTGCCAGCAGCCAACGGGACAGAGGGGAGTTTGATACGCAGTATTTT.